The T cell receptor beta chain described here comes from a study of T-cell reconstitution after alpha-beta-depleted transplantation in children. This clonotype appeared a few times. Unique molecular identifiers were incorporated when the TCRbeta library was constructed. TCRdb called the PCR reads again in MiXCR, with one record for every CDR3 protein. This table has 150,000 to 200,000 distinct CDR3 sequences, roughly 6.8% appearing once. Germline values: CDR1 SGHRS, CDR2 YFSETQ. Trimming took off 6 bases at V and 5 bases at J, with 20 bases between the two ends. CDR3 length: 15 residues. The chain is built from TRBV5-1 and TRBJ2-5; D is possibly TRBD1 or TRBD2 (5 bases each). The material was PBMCs from the stem cell graft donor, obtained from the stem cell graft. This sequence was found in a human donor who donated a stem cell graft to a child with Wiskott-Aldrich syndrome. The CDR3 region has the DNA TGCGCCAGCACCGAAGATCCCCTGGGACGTGAGACCCAGTACTTC. Its protein product is CASTEDPLGRETQYF.